The present TCR beta chain was sequenced within a study of human T cells and chemical hapten exposure (dated by TCRdb to the early 2020s). Context from the whole study: Libraries were pooled for sequencing, and variation in per-sample TCR yields was attributed mainly to small differences in library volumes within the pool. Peripheral blood TCR repertoire changes were tracked in vivo in alopecia patients during primary and secondary sensitization to the hapten diphenylcyclopropenone (DPC). From each blood RNA sample, both TCR alpha and TCR beta chains were sequenced.

The paper as a whole reports these results and caveats: DPC sensitization did not change the number of TCRs with a frequency above 1 in 1000, and there was no evidence of changes in global repertoire structure. Repeated subsampling changed both the strength of the expansion versus patch-test correlation and the threshold at which the correlation became significant.

Total RNA was extracted from unfractionated whole blood that had been collected in Tempus Blood RNA tubes. About 5 healthy volunteers served as TCR sequencing controls and were bled at day 0, 2 weeks and 6 weeks. This clonotype was seen at least ten times. No antigen is known for it. No much larger clone is present one base from it, and per-base qualities are unavailable. CDR3 length: 14 amino acids, cysteine to phenylalanine. Here the CDR3 DNA is all that survives: 42 bases in frame from base 1. Looking up the germline V gene (reference sequence) yields CDR1 LNHDA and CDR2 SQIVND. V is shortened by 7 bases, J by 9 bases, and the region joining them spans 21 bases. The method behind the library was 5' RACE. Sequencing was carried out with an Illumina MiSeq. Library preparation attached unique molecular identifiers to individual cDNA molecules for quantitative, reproducible TCR counting. Concerning the study's data processing: The median number of TCRs per sample was over 85,000, ranging from roughly 20,000 to 700,000. The Decombinator software suite was used to annotate the V, J and CDR3 of the TCR reads. Every sample was subsampled to the same number of TCRs (28,000) for the PS versus PT1 abundance plots. Expanded TCRs were defined as absent before sensitization and observed at least eight times at the 2-week time point. TCRdb reprocessing: public reads trimmed at Q25 with fastp, clones called with MiXCR, in-frame beta chains kept. One record per CDR3 amino acid sequence lists the most common genes and DNA. The V and J calls were not made by the authors but by TCRdb's processing. Present in this sample are some 150,000 distinct CDR3 sequences, over 3.5% of which were seen just once. The ten top clones hold over 1.2% of the sample.

Recombination joined TRBV19 with TRBJ1-1; perhaps TRBD1 is the D gene, with 6 bases matching. This clonotype was sampled from a female donor in good health. The CDR3 here reads CASMDRDTGTKAFF. The DNA sequence is as follows: TGTGCCAGTATGGATCGGGACACCGGAACAAAAGCTTTCTTT.